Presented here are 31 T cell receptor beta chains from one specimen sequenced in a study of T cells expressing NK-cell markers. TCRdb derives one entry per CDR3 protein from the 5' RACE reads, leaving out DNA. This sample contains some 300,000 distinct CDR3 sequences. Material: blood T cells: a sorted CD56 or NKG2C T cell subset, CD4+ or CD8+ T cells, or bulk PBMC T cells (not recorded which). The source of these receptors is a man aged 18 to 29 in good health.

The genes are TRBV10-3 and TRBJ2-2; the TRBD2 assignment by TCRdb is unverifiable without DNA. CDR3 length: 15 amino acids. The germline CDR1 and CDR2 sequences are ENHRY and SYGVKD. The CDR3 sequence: CAINLGLGGTGELFF.

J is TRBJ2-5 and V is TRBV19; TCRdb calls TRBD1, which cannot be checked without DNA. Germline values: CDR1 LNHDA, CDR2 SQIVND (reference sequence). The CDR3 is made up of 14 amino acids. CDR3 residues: CASTLSGGGETQYF.

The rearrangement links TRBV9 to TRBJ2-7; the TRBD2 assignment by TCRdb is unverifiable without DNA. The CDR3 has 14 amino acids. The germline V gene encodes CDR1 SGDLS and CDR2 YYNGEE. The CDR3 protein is CASGRTSGIREQYF.

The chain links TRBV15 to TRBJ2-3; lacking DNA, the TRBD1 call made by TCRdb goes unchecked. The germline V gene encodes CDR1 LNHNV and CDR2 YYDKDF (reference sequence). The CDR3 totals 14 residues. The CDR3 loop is CATSRGVGLDTQYF.

The CDR3 is CSASLSAGTSKETQYF. The chain carries TRBV20-1 and TRBJ2-5; the D call of TRBD2 rests on TCRdb alone, since no DNA is present to check it. This CDR3 comprises 16 residues. From germline, CDR1 is DFQATT and CDR2 SNEGSKA (reference sequence).

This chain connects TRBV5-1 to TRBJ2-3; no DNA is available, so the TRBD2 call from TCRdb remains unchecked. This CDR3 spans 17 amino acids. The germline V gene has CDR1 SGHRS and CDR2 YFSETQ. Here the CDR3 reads CASSLARLAGGADTQYF. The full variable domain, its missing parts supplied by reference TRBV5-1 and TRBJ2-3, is KAGVTQTPRYLIKTRGQQVTLSCSPISGHRSVSWYQQTPGQGLQFLFEYFSETQRNKGNFPGRFSGRQFSNSRSEMNVSTLELGDSALYLCASSLARLAGGADTQYFGPGTRLTVL.

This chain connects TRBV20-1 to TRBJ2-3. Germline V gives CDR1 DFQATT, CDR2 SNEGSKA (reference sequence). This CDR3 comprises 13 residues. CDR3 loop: CSASWGRTDTQYF.

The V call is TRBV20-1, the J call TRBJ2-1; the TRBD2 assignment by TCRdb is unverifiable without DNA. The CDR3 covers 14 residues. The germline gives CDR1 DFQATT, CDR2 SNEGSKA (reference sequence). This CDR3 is CSALAGVLGNEQFF.

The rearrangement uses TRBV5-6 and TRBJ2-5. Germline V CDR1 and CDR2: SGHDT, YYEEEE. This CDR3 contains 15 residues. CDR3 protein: CASSLGLIARETQYF.

This chain's CDR3 is CASSLKQSLVSWVYNEQFF. The rearrangement joins TRBV14 to TRBJ2-1; without DNA, the TCRdb call of TRBD2 cannot be checked. Germline assignment: CDR1 SGHDN and CDR2 FVKESK. This CDR3 has 19 amino acids.

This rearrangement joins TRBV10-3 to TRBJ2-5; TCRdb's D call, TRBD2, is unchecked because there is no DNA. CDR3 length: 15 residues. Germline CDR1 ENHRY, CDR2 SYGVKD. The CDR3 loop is CAISAGTMAQETQYF.

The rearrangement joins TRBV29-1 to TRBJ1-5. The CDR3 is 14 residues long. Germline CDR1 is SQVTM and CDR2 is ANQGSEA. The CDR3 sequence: CSVEVGLGNQPQHF.

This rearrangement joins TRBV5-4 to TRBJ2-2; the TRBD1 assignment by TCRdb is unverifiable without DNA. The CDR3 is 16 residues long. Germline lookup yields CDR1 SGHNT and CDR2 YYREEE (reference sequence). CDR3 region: CASSSRQVANTGELFF.

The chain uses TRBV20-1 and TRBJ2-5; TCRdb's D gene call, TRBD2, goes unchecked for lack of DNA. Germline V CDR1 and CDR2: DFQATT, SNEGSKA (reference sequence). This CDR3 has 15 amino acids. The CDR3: CSAGLARGYQETQYF.

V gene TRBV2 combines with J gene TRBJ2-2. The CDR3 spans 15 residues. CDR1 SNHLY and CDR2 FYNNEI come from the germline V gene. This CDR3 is CASKEGQPNTGELFF.

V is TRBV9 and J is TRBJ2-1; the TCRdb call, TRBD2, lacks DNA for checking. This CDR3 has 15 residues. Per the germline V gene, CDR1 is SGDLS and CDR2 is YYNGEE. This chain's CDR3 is CASSSRLAGVGEQFF.

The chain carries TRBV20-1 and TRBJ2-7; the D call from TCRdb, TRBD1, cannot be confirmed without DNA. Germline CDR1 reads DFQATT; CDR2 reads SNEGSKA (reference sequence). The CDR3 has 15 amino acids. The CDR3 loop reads CSARDTAGGTYEQYF.

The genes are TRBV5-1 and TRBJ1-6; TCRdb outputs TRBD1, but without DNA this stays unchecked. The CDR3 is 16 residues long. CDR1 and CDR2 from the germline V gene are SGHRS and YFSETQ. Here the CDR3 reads CASSLRGTGQNSPLHF.

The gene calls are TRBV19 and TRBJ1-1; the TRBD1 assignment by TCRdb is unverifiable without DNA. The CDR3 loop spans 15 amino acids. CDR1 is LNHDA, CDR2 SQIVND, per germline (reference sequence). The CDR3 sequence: CASSIGIGAVSEAFF.

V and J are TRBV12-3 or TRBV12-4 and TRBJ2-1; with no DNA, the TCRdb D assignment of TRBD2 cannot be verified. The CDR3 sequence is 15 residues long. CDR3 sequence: CASSFSPSSNNEQFF.

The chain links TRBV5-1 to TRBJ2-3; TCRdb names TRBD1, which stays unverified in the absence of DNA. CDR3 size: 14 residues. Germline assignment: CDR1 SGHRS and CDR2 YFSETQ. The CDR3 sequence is CASSLPTATDTQYF. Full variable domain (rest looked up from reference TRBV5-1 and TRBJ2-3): KAGVTQTPRYLIKTRGQQVTLSCSPISGHRSVSWYQQTPGQGLQFLFEYFSETQRNKGNFPGRFSGRQFSNSRSEMNVSTLELGDSALYLCASSLPTATDTQYFGPGTRLTVL.

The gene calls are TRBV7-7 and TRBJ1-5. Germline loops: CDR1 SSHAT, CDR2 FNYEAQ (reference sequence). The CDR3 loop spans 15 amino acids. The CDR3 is CASSFRGLEGQPQHF.

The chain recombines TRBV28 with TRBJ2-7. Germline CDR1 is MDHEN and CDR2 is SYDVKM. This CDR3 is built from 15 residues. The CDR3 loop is CASSSPSDTSYEQYF.

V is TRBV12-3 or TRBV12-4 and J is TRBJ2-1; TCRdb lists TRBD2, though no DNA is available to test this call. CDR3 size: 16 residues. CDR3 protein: CASSSTLAGVRNEQFF.

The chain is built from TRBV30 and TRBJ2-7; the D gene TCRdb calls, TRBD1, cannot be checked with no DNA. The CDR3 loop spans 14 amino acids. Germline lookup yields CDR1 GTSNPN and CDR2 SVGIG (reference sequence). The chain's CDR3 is CAWSVGTESYEQYF.

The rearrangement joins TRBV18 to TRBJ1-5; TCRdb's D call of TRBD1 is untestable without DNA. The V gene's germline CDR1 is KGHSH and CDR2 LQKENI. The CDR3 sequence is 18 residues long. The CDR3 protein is CASSPLPGRGRSNQPQHF.

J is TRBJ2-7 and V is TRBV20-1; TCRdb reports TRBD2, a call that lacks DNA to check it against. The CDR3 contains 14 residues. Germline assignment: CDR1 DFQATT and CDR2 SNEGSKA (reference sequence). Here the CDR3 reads CSARDTGLVYEQYF.

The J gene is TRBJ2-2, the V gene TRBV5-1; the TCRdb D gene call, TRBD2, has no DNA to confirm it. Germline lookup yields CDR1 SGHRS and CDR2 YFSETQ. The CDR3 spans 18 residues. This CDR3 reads CASSFGVGLALNTGELFF.

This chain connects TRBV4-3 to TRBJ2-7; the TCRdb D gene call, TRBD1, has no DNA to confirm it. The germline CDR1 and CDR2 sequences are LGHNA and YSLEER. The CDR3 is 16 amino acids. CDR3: CASSQQGTGRAYEQYF.

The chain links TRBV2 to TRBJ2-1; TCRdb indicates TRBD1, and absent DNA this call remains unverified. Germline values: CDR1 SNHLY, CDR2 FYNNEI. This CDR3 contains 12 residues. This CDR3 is CASNGPLDEQFF.

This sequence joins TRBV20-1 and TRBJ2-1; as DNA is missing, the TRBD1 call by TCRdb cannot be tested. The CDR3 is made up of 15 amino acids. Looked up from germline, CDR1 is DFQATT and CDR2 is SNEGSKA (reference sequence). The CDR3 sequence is CSASVTSSLQGEQFF.